Sequencing of this T cell receptor (beta chain) was carried out in a study of shared clonotypes between healthy human individuals. Study details: Each donor contributed plates that comprised three CD4 naive, three CD4 memory, two CD8 naive and one CD8 memory.

A single count supports this clone. Germline trimming cut 5 bases from V and 5 bases from J; bases unmatched to any gene: 3. The CDR3 length is 13 residues. Germline CDR1 and CDR2: MNHEY and SVGAGI. The material for each subset, its genomic DNA, was split evenly across several immunoSEQ plates. The method was immunoSEQ multiplex PCR; TCRdb's version includes in-frame clones alone and lacks a portion of them. This table holds millions of clones, over 90% found once. The chain recombines TRBV6-5 with TRBJ2-5; 9 nucleotides line up with TRBD2. This receptor was obtained from a man between 18 and 29 years old in good health. Some clones in this sample may be carry-over from other donors' samples. The specimen was naive CD4+ T cells from PBMCs. Indicated subset: CD45RA+ positively selected. The CDR3 here is CASSGLARETQYF. The CDR3 DNA reads TGTGCCAGCAGTGGACTAGCGAGGGAGACCCAGTACTTC.